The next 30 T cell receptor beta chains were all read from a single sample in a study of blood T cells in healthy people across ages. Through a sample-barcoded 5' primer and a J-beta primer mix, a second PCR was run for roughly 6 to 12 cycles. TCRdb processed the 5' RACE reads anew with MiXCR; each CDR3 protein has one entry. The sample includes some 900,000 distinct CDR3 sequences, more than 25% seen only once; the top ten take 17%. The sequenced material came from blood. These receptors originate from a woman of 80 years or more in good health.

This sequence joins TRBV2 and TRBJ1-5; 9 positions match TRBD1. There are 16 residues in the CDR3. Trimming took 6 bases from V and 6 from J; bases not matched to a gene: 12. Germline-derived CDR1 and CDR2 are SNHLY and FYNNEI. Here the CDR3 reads CASRESTGGVGQPQHF. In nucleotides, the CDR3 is TGTGCCAGCAGAGAATCCACAGGGGGCGTAGGTCAGCCCCAGCATTTT.

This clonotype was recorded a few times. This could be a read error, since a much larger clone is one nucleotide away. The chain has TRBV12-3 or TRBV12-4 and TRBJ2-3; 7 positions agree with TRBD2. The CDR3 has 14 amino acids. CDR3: CASTLGGAIDTEYF. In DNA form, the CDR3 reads TGTGCCAGCACCCTGGGAGGGGCAATAGATACGGAGTATTTT.

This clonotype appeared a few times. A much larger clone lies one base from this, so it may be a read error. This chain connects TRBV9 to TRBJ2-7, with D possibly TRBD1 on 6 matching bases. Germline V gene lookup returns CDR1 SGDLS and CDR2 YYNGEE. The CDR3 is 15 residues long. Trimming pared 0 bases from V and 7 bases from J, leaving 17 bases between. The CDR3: CASSVGGGGSAEQYF. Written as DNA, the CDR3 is TGTGCCAGCAGCGTAGGTGGGGGCGGGTCCGCTGAGCAGTACTTC.

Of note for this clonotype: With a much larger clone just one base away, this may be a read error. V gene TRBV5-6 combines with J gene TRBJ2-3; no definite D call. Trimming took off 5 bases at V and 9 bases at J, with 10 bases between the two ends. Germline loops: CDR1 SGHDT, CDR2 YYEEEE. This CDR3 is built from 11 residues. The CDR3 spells CASRVDGTQYF. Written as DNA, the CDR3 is TGTGCCAGCAGGGTGGACGGGACGCAGTATTTT.

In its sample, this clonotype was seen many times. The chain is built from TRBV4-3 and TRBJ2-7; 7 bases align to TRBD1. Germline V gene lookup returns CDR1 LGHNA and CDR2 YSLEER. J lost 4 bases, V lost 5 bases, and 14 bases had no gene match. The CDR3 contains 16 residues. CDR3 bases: TGCGCCAGCAGCTCTACCCCTCTAAAGGGGGCTTACGAGCAGTACTTC. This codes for CASSSTPLKGAYEQYF.

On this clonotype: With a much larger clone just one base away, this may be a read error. CDR3 sequence reads: CASRPTGTVYGYTF. The CDR3 DNA sequence: TGTGCCAGCAGGCCAACCGGGACAGTCTATGGCTACACCTTC. This sequence joins TRBV12-3 or TRBV12-4 and TRBJ1-2, with 7 bases matching TRBD1. CDR3 size: 14 residues. The V segment lost 6 bases and the J segment 4 bases; nucleotides outside the gene matches: 8.

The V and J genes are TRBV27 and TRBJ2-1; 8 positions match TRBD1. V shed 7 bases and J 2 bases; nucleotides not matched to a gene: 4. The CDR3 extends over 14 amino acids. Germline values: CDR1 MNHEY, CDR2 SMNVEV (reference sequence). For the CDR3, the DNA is TGTGCCAGCACCCCAGGGGGCCCCTACAATGAGCAGTTCTTC. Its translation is CASTPGGPYNEQFF.

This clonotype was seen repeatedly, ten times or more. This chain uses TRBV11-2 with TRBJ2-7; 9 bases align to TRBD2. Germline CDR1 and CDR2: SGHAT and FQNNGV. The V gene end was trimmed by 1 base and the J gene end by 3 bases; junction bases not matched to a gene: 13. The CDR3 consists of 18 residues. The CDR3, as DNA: TGTGCCAGCAGCTTAGTTCGGGTAGTAGGCGGGGGGGACTACGAGCAGTACTTC. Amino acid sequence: CASSLVRVVGGGDYEQYF.

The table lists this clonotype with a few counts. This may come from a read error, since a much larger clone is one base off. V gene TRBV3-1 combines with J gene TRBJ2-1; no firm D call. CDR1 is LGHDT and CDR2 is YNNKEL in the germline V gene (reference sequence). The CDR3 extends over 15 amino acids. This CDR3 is CASSQDRAISNGQFF. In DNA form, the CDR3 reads TGTGCCAGCAGCCAAGATCGCGCTATCTCGAATGGGCAGTTCTTC.

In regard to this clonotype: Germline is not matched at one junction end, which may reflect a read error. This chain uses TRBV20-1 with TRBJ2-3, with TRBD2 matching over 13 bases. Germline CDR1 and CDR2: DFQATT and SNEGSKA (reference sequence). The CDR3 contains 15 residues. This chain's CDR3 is CSTRRLAGGSDTQYF. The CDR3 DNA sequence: TGCAGTACTAGAAGACTAGCGGGGGGCTCCGATACGCAGTATTTT.

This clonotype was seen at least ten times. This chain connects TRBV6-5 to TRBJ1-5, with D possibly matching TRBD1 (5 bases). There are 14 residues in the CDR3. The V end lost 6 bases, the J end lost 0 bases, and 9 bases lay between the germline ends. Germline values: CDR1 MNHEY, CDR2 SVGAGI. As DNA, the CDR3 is TGTGCCAGCAGCCGACAGTATAGCAATCAGCCCCAGCATTTT. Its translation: CASSRQYSNQPQHF.

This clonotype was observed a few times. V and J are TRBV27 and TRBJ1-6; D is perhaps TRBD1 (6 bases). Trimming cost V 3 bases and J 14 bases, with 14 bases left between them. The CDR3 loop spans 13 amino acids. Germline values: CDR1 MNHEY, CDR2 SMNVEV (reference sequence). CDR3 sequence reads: CASSFWAQGSLHF. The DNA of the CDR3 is TGTGCCAGCAGTTTTTGGGCACAGGGCTCCCTCCACTTT.

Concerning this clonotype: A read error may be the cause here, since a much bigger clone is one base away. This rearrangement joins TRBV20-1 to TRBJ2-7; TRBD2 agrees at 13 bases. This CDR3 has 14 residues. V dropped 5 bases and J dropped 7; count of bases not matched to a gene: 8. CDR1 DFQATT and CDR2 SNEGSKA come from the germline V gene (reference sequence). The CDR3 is CSASLAGGLDEQYF. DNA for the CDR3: TGCAGTGCTTCACTAGCGGGGGGGCTTGATGAGCAGTACTTC.

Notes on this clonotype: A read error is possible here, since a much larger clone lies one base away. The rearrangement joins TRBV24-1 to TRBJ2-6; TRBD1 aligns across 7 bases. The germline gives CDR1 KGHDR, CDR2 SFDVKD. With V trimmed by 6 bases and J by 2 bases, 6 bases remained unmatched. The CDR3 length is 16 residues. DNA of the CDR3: TGTGCCACCAGTCTTACAGGGGCCCCTGGGGCCAACGTCCTGACTTTC. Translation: CATSLTGAPGANVLTF.

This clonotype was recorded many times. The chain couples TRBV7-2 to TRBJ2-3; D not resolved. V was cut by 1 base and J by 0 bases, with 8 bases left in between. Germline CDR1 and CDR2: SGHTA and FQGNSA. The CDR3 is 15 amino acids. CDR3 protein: CASSLDIPSTDTQYF. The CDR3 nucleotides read TGTGCCAGCAGCTTAGACATCCCTAGCACAGATACGCAGTATTTT.

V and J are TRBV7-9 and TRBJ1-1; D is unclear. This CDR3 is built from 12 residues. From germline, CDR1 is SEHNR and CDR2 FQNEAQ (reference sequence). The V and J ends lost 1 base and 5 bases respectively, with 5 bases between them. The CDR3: CASSLELTEAFF. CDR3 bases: TGTGCCAGCAGCTTAGAATTGACTGAAGCTTTCTTT. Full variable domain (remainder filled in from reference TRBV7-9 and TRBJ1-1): DTGVSQNPRHKITKRGQNVTFRCDPISEHNRLYWYRQTLGQGPEFLTYFQNEAQLEKSRLLSDRFSAERPKGSFSTLEIQRTEQGDSAMYLCASSLELTEAFFGQGTRLTVV.

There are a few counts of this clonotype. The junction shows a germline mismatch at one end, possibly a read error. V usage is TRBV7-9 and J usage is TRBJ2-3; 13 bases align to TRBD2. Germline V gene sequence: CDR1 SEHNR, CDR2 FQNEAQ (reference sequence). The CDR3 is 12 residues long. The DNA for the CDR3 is TGTGCCAGCAGCTTATCGACTAGCGGGGGGAATTTT. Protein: CASSLSTSGGNF.

This chain's CDR3 is CASTQVSWSTDTQYF. The CDR3, as DNA: TGTGCCAGCACTCAAGTATCTTGGAGCACAGATACGCAGTATTTT. V usage is TRBV6-2 or TRBV6-3 and J usage is TRBJ2-3; D ambiguous. The germline V and J ends were trimmed by 7 bases and 0 bases, with 14 bases remaining between them. The CDR3 length is 15 residues. Germline CDR1 reads MNHEY; CDR2 reads SVGEGT.

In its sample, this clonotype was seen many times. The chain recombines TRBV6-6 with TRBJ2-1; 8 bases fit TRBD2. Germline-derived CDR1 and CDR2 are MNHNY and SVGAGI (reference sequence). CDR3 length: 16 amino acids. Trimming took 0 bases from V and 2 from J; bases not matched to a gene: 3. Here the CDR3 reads CASSYSGGGPYNEQFF. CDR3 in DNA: TGTGCCAGCAGTTACTCGGGCGGGGGGCCCTACAATGAGCAGTTCTTC.

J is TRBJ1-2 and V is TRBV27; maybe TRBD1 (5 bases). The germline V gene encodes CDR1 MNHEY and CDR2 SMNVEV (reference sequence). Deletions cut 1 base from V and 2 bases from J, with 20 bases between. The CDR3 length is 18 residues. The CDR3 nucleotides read TGTGCCAGCAGTTTATTTTCACTCGACAGCGGCGGGAACTATGGCTACACCTTC. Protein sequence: CASSLFSLDSGGNYGYTF.

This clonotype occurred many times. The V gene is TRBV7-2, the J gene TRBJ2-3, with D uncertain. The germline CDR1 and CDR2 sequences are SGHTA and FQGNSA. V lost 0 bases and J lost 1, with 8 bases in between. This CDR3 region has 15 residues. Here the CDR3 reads CASSLAGLGTDTQYF. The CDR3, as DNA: TGTGCCAGCAGCTTAGCAGGGTTGGGCACAGATACGCAGTATTTT.

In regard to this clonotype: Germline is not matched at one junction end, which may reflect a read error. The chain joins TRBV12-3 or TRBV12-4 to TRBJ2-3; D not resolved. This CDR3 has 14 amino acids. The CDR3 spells CASRGGVSTDTEYF. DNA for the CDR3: TGTGCCAGCAGGGGTGGCGTGAGCACAGATACGGAGTATTTT.

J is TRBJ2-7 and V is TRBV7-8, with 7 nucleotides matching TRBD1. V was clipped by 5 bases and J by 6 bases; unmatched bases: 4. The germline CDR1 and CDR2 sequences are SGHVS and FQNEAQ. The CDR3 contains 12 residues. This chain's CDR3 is CASSPDRAEQYF. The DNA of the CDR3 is TGTGCCAGCAGCCCTGACAGGGCCGAGCAGTACTTC. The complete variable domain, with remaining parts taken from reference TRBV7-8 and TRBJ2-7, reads GAGVSQSPRYKVAKRGQDVALRCDPISGHVSLFWYQQALGQGPEFLTYFQNEAQLDKSGLPSDRFFAERPEGSVSTLKIQRTQQEDSAVYLCASSPDRAEQYFGPGTRLTVT.

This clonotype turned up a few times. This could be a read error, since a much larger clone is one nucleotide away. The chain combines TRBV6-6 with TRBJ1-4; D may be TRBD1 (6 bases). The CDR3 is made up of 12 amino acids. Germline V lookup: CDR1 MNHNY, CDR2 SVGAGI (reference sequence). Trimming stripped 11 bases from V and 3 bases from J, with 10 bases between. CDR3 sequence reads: CAVQGPNEKLFF. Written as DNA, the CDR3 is TGTGCCGTACAGGGCCCTAATGAAAAACTGTTTTTT.

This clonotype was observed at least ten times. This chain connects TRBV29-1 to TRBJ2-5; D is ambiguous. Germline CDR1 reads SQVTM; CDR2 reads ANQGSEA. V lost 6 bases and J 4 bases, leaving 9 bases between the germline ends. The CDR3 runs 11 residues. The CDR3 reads CSVLERETQYF. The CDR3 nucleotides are TGCAGCGTCTTGGAGCGAGAGACCCAGTACTTC.

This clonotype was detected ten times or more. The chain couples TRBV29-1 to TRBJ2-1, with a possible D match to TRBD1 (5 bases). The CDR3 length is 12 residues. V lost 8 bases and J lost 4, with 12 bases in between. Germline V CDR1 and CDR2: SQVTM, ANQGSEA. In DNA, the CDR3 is TGCAGCTTGTCTAGGGGTTACAATGAGCAGTTCTTC. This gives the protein CSLSRGYNEQFF.

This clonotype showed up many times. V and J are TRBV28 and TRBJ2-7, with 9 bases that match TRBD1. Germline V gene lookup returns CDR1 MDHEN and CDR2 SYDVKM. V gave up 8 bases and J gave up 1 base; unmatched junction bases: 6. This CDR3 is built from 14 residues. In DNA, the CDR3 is TGTGCCAGCTACACCGGGACAGGGTCCTACGAGCAGTACTTC. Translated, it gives CASYTGTGSYEQYF.

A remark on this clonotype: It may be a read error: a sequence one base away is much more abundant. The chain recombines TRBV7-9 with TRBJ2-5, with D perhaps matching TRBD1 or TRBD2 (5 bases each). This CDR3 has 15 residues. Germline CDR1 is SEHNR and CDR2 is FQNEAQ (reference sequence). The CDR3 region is CAGSRWVGGQETQYF. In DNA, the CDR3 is TGTGCCGGCAGCAGATGGGTTGGGGGACAAGAGACCCAGTACTTC. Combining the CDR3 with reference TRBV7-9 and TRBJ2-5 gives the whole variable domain DTGVSQNPRHKITKRGQNVTFRCDPISEHNRLYWYRQTLGQGPEFLTYFQNEAQLEKSRLLSDRFSAERPKGSFSTLEIQRTEQGDSAMYLCAGSRWVGGQETQYFGPGTRLLVL.

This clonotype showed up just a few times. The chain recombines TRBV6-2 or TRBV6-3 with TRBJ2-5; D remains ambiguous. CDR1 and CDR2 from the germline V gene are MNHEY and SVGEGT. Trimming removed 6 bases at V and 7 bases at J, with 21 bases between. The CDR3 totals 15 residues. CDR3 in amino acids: CASSYGLLELGTQYF. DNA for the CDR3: TGTGCCAGCAGCTACGGGCTTCTGGAGCTAGGGACCCAGTACTTC.

The CDR3 region has the DNA TGTGCCAGCAGTGCGATGAGCTCCTATAATTCACCCCTCCACTTT. Protein sequence: CASSAMSSYNSPLHF. J is TRBJ1-6 and V is TRBV25-1; no reliable D call. This CDR3 has 15 amino acids. Trimming shortened V by 4 bases and J by 0 bases, and 7 bases separated the two germline ends. The germline CDR1 and CDR2 sequences are MGHDK and SYGVNS. Full variable domain (remainder filled in from reference TRBV25-1 and TRBJ1-6): EADIYQTPRYLVIGTGKKITLECSQTMGHDKMYWYQQDPGMELHLIHYSYGVNSTEKGDLSSESTVSRIRTEHFPLTLESARPSHTSQYLCASSAMSSYNSPLHFGNGTRLTVT.